This T cell receptor (beta chain) was sequenced for a study of shared clonotypes between healthy human individuals. Across the study: The donor pool was made up of two women and a few men aged 18 to 49.

CDR1 MNHNS and CDR2 SASEGT come from the germline V gene. Trimming removed 7 bases from V and 4 bases from J, with 10 bases in between. This CDR3 region has 12 residues. Genomic DNA per cell subset filled all wells of several immunoSEQ plates. Template for every sorted-subset replicate PCR totaled approximately 0.2 ug DNA, roughly 30,000 T cell genomes. Original data processing: In the immunoSEQ data, sequences were junction-only and lacked quality scores, so filtering differed. The data were produced by immunoSEQ multiplex PCR, yet TCRdb's version contains in-frame clones alone and is incomplete. Clonal size and the V and J genes are those of that table, whereas D and trimming came from the DNA. Of around 1.4 million clones in the sample, around 98.5% were seen once. This clone came up once.

The TCR comes from a man aged 25-40 years in good health. The chain links TRBV6-1 to TRBJ1-2; possibly TRBD1 for D (5 bases). The sample comprised naive CD4+ T cells sorted from blood. The subset here: CD45RA+ positively selected. CDR3: CASIGGIYGYTF. CDR3 DNA: TGTGCCAGCATCGGGGGAATCTATGGCTACACCTTC.